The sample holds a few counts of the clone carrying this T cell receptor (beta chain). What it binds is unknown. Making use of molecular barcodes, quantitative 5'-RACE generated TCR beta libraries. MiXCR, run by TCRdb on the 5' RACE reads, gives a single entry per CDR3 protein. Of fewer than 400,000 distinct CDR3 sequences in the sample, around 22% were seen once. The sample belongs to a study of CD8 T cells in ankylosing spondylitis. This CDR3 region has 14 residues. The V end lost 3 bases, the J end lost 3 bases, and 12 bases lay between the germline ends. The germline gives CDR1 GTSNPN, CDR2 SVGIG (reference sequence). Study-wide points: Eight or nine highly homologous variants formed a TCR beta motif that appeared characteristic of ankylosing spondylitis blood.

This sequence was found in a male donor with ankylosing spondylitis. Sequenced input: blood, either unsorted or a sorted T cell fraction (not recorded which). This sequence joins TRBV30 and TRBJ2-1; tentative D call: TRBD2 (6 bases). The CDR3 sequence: CAWSRDLNYNEQFF. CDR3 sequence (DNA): TGTGCCTGGAGCCGGGACTTAAACTACAATGAGCAGTTCTTC.